One and the same sample provided the 7 T cell receptor beta chains below, sequenced in a study of tumor and adjacent non-tumor tissue in lung cancer. The library came from three nested PCR rounds adapted from ARM-PCR protocols. MiXCR was run by TCRdb on the multiplex PCR reads, yielding one entry per CDR3 protein. Of under 150,000 distinct CDR3 sequences in the sample, around 67% were seen once. RNA was extracted from bulk tissue without any cell sorting. The sample consisted of lung tumor tissue. The source is a man in his fifties or sixties with small cell lung cancer.

A note on this clonotype: Lacking the conserved final phenylalanine or tryptophan, this CDR3 likely reflects a read error. The chain carries TRBV11-2 and TRBJ2-3, with D possibly TRBD2 on 6 matching bases. V was pared by 7 bases and J by 5 bases, with 19 bases between. Germline assignment: CDR1 SGHAT and CDR2 FQNNGV. The length of the CDR3 is 15 residues. The CDR3 is CASNDFSGSRDTQYY. In DNA, the CDR3 is TGTGCCAGCAACGACTTTAGCGGAAGCCGAGATACGCAGTATTAT.

Concerning this clonotype: The CDR3 carries no conserved terminal phenylalanine or tryptophan, so it likely arises from a read error. This rearrangement joins TRBV5-5 to TRBJ2-2; TRBD2 matches 9 bases. Unmatched junction bases numbered 9, after V lost 5 bases and J lost 1 base. Germline V gene lookup returns CDR1 SGHKS and CDR2 YYEKEE (reference sequence). The CDR3 runs to 17 residues. The chain's CDR3 is CASSYGTSKLNTGELFV. The DNA for the CDR3 is TGTGCCAGCAGTTACGGGACTAGCAAACTGAACACCGGGGAGCTGTTTGTT.

This clonotype showed up many times. V and J are TRBV11-2 and TRBJ2-1; D may correspond to TRBD1 or TRBD2 (6 bases each). The V and J ends lost 3 bases and 7 bases respectively, with 25 bases between them. The CDR3 length is 18 residues. Germline assignment: CDR1 SGHAT and CDR2 FQNNGV. In DNA form, the CDR3 reads TGTGCCAGCAGCTTTCAAATGGGGGGCACAGGATTCGAAAATGAGCAGTTCTTC. The encoded protein is CASSFQMGGTGFENEQFF.

This clonotype has only one observation. A much larger clone lies a single base off, so this may be a read error. As DNA, the CDR3 is TGCAGTGTGGTTGGAAGGCGGAACACTGAAGCTTTCTTT. It specifies CSVVGRRNTEAFF. V is TRBV20-1 and J is TRBJ1-1; D gene ambiguous. The CDR3 runs to 13 residues. Germline V gene data show CDR1 as DFQATT and CDR2 as SNEGSKA (reference sequence). The germline V and J ends were trimmed by 7 bases and 1 base, with 13 bases remaining between them.

The chain links TRBV13 to TRBJ2-7; no clear D. The CDR3 extends over 15 amino acids. V shed 1 base and J shed 1 base, with 11 bases lying between them. CDR1 and CDR2 (germline): PRHDT, FYEKMQ (reference sequence). The DNA for the CDR3 is TGTGCCAGCAGCTTAGACGGGCGAGCTTCCTACGAGCAGTACTTC. Residues: CASSLDGRASYEQYF.

The chain recombines TRBV11-2 with TRBJ2-1, with 10 bases identical to TRBD2. This CDR3 has 15 amino acids. Germline assignment: CDR1 SGHAT and CDR2 FQNNGV. The CDR3 bases are TGTTTCAGCAGCTTAGGTATGACTAGCGGGAATGAGCAGTTCTTC. Its protein is CFSSLGMTSGNEQFF.

Concerning this clonotype itself: At one end, the junction sequence differs from germline, possibly due to a read error. This sequence joins TRBV6-2 or TRBV6-3 and TRBJ2-7, with D unresolved. This CDR3 is built from 11 residues. CDR1 and CDR2 (germline): MNHEY, SVGEGT. This chain's CDR3 is CTSSQPGEQYF. The CDR3 nucleotides read TGTACCAGTAGTCAACCTGGAGAGCAGTACTTC.